These T cell receptor beta chains were read from a single sample in a study of blood T cells in healthy people across ages. TCRdb re-derived calls from the 5' RACE reads in MiXCR, one entry per CDR3 protein. The table records 1.5 million to 2 million distinct CDR3 sequences, just under 50% of them present only once. Sequences were obtained from blood. These receptors all come from a woman between 40 and 50 years old in good health. Both conserved end residues are part of each CDR3. D genes are given only for firm matches. The size field is filled for only some rows; it gives once, few, many or a size class.

size: .; D: .; length: 10; V: TRBV29-1; J: TRBJ1-1; DNA: TGCAGCGCAACGGGACTGGAGGCTTTCTTT; CDR3: CSATGLEAFF
size: once; D: .; length: 14; V: TRBV10-3; J: TRBJ1-1; DNA: TGTGCCATACTAGACCCCATGGACGACACTGAAGCTTTCTTT; CDR3: CAILDPMDDTEAFF
size: .; D: .; length: 15; V: TRBV15; J: TRBJ2-5; DNA: TGTGCCACCAGCAGAGACCAGGGTCTATCGCAGACCCAGTACTTC; CDR3: CATSRDQGLSQTQYF
size: .; D: .; length: 12; V: TRBV29-1; J: TRBJ1-2; DNA: TGCAGCGTTGTCAGCGGGGACTATGGCTACACCTTC; CDR3: CSVVSGDYGYTF
size: few; D: .; length: 17; V: TRBV4-3; J: TRBJ2-1; DNA: TGCGCCAGCAGCCAATCCCTATCAGGGGAATCCTACAATGAGCAGTTCTTC; CDR3: CASSQSLSGESYNEQFF
size: .; D: .; length: 13; V: TRBV29-1; J: TRBJ2-1; DNA: TGCGGCGTTGAGTTCCTAGCGATAAATGAGCAGTTCTTC; CDR3: CGVEFLAINEQFF
size: .; D: TRBD1; length: 17; V: TRBV12-3/TRBV12-4; J: TRBJ2-1; DNA: TGTGCCAGCAGTCTATCCTACGGGACAGTCCAGTCCAATGAGCAGTTCTTC; CDR3: CASSLSYGTVQSNEQFF
size: .; D: TRBD1; length: 13; V: TRBV29-1; J: TRBJ1-2; DNA: TGCAGCGTTGATCGGACAGGAAGCTATGGCTACACCTTC; CDR3: CSVDRTGSYGYTF
size: .; D: .; length: 14; V: TRBV10-3; J: TRBJ1-2; DNA: TGTGCCATCGGGAGGGAAGGGGGGAACTATGGCTACACCTTC; CDR3: CAIGREGGNYGYTF
size: .; D: .; length: 14; V: TRBV25-1; J: TRBJ1-4; DNA: TGTGCCAGCAATCCGGCGGGGACTAATGAAAAACTGTTTTTT; CDR3: CASNPAGTNEKLFF
size: .; D: TRBD2; length: 15; V: TRBV6-5; J: TRBJ2-3; DNA: TGTGCCAGCAGCCCCGTTAGCGGGGGCACAGATACGCAGTATTTT; CDR3: CASSPVSGGTDTQYF
size: few; D: .; length: 14; V: TRBV7-9; J: TRBJ1-1; DNA: TGTGCCAGCAGCTCCATTGGGCAGAACACTGAAGCTTTCTTT; CDR3: CASSSIGQNTEAFF
size: .; D: .; length: 18; V: TRBV25-1; J: TRBJ2-1; DNA: TGTGCCAGCAGTGAATTAGGTAATGAGGGGAGCTCCTACAATGAGCAGTTCTTC; CDR3: CASSELGNEGSSYNEQFF
size: .; D: TRBD2; length: 14; V: TRBV9; J: TRBJ2-1; DNA: TGTGCCAGCGCGGCGGGGGGAGCAGACAATGAGCAGTTCTTC; CDR3: CASAAGGADNEQFF
size: .; D: TRBD2; length: 14; V: TRBV6-1; J: TRBJ2-1; DNA: TGTGCCAGCAGGGTAGCGGGGGGTATCTATGAGCAGTTCTTC; CDR3: CASRVAGGIYEQFF
size: .; D: .; length: 11; V: TRBV6-1; J: TRBJ2-1; DNA: TGTGCCAGCAGTGTCGAGGAGACCCAGTTCTTC; CDR3: CASSVEETQFF
size: few; D: .; length: 13; V: TRBV27; J: TRBJ2-3; DNA: TGTGCCAGCAGTTTTTCCCCGCACATGGAGCAGTATTTT; CDR3: CASSFSPHMEQYF
size: few; D: .; length: 12; V: TRBV28; J: TRBJ1-5; DNA: TGTGCCAGCAGTTTCATGGGTCAGCCCCAGCATTTT; CDR3: CASSFMGQPQHF
size: .; D: TRBD1; length: 16; V: TRBV4-2; J: TRBJ2-3; DNA: TGTGCCAGCAGCCCAGACGACAGGGGTAGCACAGATACGCAGTATTTT; CDR3: CASSPDDRGSTDTQYF
size: .; D: .; length: 13; V: TRBV7-2; J: TRBJ2-5; DNA: TGTGCCAGCAGCCAGAGCCGTGGGGAGACCCAGTACTTC; CDR3: CASSQSRGETQYF
size: .; D: TRBD1; length: 15; V: TRBV27; J: TRBJ1-6; DNA: TGTGCCAGCAGTTCGGCCGGGACAGGGGGCTCACCCCTCCACTTT; CDR3: CASSSAGTGGSPLHF
size: few; D: .; length: 16; V: TRBV9; J: TRBJ2-3; DNA: TGTGCCAGCAGCCCCCCCGGGGGACGGAGCACAGATACGCAGTATTTT; CDR3: CASSPPGGRSTDTQYF
size: .; D: .; length: 14; V: TRBV3-1; J: TRBJ2-1; DNA: TGTGCCAGCAGCCCCGCGGGGACTCCGGGGGAGCAGTTCTTC; CDR3: CASSPAGTPGEQFF
size: .; D: .; length: 19; V: TRBV4-3; J: TRBJ1-2; DNA: TGCGCCAGCACCCCAAATCAAGCCAAGATGGGCAGTGGTCGGGACGGCTACACCTTC; CDR3: CASTPNQAKMGSGRDGYTF